A selection of T cell receptor beta chains follows, all from one sample in a study of regulatory T cells in long-lasting Graves disease. One entry per CDR3 protein, called by TCRdb with MiXCR from the multiplex PCR reads. The sample includes about 470,000 distinct CDR3 sequences, less than 25% of them seen just once. Sequences were derived from peripheral blood mononuclear cells (PBMCs), sampled when the disease was refractory, from a patient treated with antithyroid drugs. The receptor source for this set is a female donor with Graves disease. Both conserved end residues are trimmed from each CDR3. Each record gives: CDR3 protein, J gene, V gene, CDR3 length.

CDR3 protein: SAGGAFLSYEQY
J gene: TRBJ2-7
V gene: TRBV20-1
CDR3 length: 12

CDR3 protein: ASSPGQGGSVYEQY
J gene: TRBJ2-7
V gene: TRBV7-9
CDR3 length: 14

CDR3 protein: ASSLPLQGLGTGELF
J gene: TRBJ2-2
V gene: TRBV6-1
CDR3 length: 15

CDR3 protein: ASGHRGPEQY
J gene: TRBJ2-7
V gene: TRBV5-1
CDR3 length: 10

CDR3 protein: ASKVTVNTEAF
J gene: TRBJ1-1
V gene: TRBV19
CDR3 length: 11

CDR3 protein: ASSLDQVGEQY
J gene: TRBJ2-7
V gene: TRBV5-1
CDR3 length: 11

CDR3 protein: SVLGAAGELF
J gene: TRBJ2-2
V gene: TRBV29-1
CDR3 length: 10

CDR3 protein: ASSAQDANGYT
J gene: TRBJ1-2
V gene: TRBV28
CDR3 length: 11

CDR3 protein: ASTQGAGTEAF
J gene: TRBJ1-1
V gene: TRBV7-9
CDR3 length: 11

CDR3 protein: ASSPSSAYSYEQY
J gene: TRBJ2-7
V gene: TRBV27
CDR3 length: 13

CDR3 protein: ASSLARMNTEAF
J gene: TRBJ1-1
V gene: TRBV7-8
CDR3 length: 12

CDR3 protein: ASSPGLGGNTIY
J gene: TRBJ1-3
V gene: TRBV27
CDR3 length: 12

CDR3 protein: AIETETYEQY
J gene: TRBJ2-7
V gene: TRBV10-3
CDR3 length: 10

CDR3 protein: ASSPRRDRVEKLF
J gene: TRBJ1-4
V gene: TRBV18
CDR3 length: 13

CDR3 protein: ASSENLYSNQPQH
J gene: TRBJ1-5
V gene: TRBV6-1
CDR3 length: 13

CDR3 protein: ASSGVRDGPNQPQH
J gene: TRBJ1-5
V gene: TRBV28
CDR3 length: 14

CDR3 protein: SIRGTSGSYEQY
J gene: TRBJ2-7
V gene: TRBV20-1
CDR3 length: 12

CDR3 protein: ASSHGSNPTGELF
J gene: TRBJ2-2
V gene: TRBV28
CDR3 length: 13

CDR3 protein: SASRGQGAVQVQPQH
J gene: TRBJ1-5
V gene: TRBV20-1
CDR3 length: 15

CDR3 protein: ASSLGAGLSYEQY
J gene: TRBJ2-7
V gene: TRBV7-8
CDR3 length: 13

CDR3 protein: SARRRGNQPQH
J gene: TRBJ1-5
V gene: TRBV20-1
CDR3 length: 11

CDR3 protein: ASSPYGQASGNTIY
J gene: TRBJ1-3
V gene: TRBV4-2
CDR3 length: 14

CDR3 protein: ASSIGQGASMNTEAF
J gene: TRBJ1-1
V gene: TRBV19
CDR3 length: 15

CDR3 protein: ATSDPFTGLGETQY
J gene: TRBJ2-5
V gene: TRBV24-1
CDR3 length: 14

CDR3 protein: ASTDGLNTEAF
J gene: TRBJ1-1
V gene: TRBV6-1
CDR3 length: 11

CDR3 protein: ASSFGGPMGANVLT
J gene: TRBJ2-6
V gene: TRBV28
CDR3 length: 14

CDR3 protein: ASSLVQGGRNTEAF
J gene: TRBJ1-1
V gene: TRBV5-5
CDR3 length: 14

CDR3 protein: ASSQVGRGDYEQY
J gene: TRBJ2-7
V gene: TRBV4-1
CDR3 length: 13